One and the same sample provided the 4 T cell receptor beta chains below, sequenced in a study of CD8 T cells in ankylosing spondylitis. The antigens these receptors bind are not known. TCRdb reanalysed the 5' RACE reads using MiXCR and keeps one entry per CDR3 protein. The sample has 700,000 to 850,000 distinct CDR3 sequences, 10% to 15% seen once; the top ten hold 0.51%. Study conclusions and caveats: Several highly homologous variants formed a TCR beta motif that appeared characteristic of ankylosing spondylitis blood.

Sequenced input: blood, either unsorted or a sorted T cell fraction (not recorded which). These receptors were taken from a male donor with ankylosing spondylitis.

This clonotype was detected only a few times. The chain recombines TRBV12-3 or TRBV12-4 with TRBJ2-2; 8 bases are a match to TRBD2. The CDR3 runs 16 residues. V was pared by 6 bases and J by 2 bases, with 8 bases of the junction left unmatched. The CDR3 region has the DNA TGTGCCAGCAGCCCCGCGGGGGGAATTAACACCGGGGAGCTGTTTTTT. This encodes CASSPAGGINTGELFF.

The sample holds a few counts of this clonotype. The chain recombines TRBV20-1 with TRBJ2-5, with D perhaps TRBD1 (6 bases). Germline values: CDR1 DFQATT, CDR2 SNEGSKA (reference sequence). The V gene lost 0 bases and the J gene lost 7 bases, with 18 bases spanning the gap. CDR3 length: 15 residues. The CDR3 reads CSARDPQGIGLTQYF. DNA for the CDR3: TGCAGTGCTAGAGATCCCCAGGGGATAGGATTGACCCAGTACTTC.

At least ten counts were recorded for this clonotype. J is TRBJ2-7 and V is TRBV5-6; 8 bases match TRBD1. J lost 6 bases, V lost 4 bases, and 12 bases had no gene match. The CDR3 covers 15 residues. Germline CDR1 reads SGHDT; CDR2 reads YYEEEE. As DNA, the CDR3 is TGTGCCAGCAGCCGACAATCGTCTGACAGGGGCGAGCAGTACTTC. Protein product: CASSRQSSDRGEQYF.

This chain uses TRBV5-1 with TRBJ2-5, with D perhaps given as TRBD1 or TRBD2 (5 bases each). This CDR3 has 15 residues. The germline V and J ends were trimmed by 4 bases and 5 bases, with 18 bases remaining between them. Germline V CDR1 and CDR2: SGHRS, YFSETQ. CDR3 loop: CASSRERGASETQYF. The CDR3 DNA reads TGCGCCAGCAGCCGTGAGAGGGGCGCGTCGGAGACCCAGTACTTC.